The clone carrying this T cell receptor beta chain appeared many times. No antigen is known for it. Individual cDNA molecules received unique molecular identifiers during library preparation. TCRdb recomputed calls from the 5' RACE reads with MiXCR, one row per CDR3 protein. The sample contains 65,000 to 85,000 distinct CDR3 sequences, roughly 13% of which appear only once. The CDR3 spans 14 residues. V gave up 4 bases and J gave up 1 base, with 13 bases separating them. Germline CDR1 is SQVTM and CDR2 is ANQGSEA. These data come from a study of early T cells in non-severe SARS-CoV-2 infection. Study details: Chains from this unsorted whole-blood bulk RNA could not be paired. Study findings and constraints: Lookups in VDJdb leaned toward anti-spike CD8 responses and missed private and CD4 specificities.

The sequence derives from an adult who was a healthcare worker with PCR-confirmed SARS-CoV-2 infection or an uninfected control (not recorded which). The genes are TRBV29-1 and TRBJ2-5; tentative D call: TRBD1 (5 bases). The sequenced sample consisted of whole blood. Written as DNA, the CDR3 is TGCAGCGTTGCTCGGACACCGGTCCAAGAGACCCAGTACTTC. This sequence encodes CSVARTPVQETQYF. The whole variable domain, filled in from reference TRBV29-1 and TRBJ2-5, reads SAVISQKPSRDICQRGTSLTIQCQVDSQVTMMFWYRQQPGQSLTLIATANQGSEATYESGFVIDKFPISRPNLTFSTLTVSNMSPEDSSIYLCSVARTPVQETQYFGPGTRLLVL.